This T cell receptor (beta chain) was identified during a study of cytomegalovirus exposure and HLA in healthy donors. Study in general: As released early, the data held approximately 80 million unique TCRs from HLA-typed donors. The study's findings and limits: As immune exposure information, only CMV serostatus was available.

Concerning this clone: Its antigen is not known.

60 Vbeta and 13 Jbeta primers were used in PCR. Sequencing was performed with immunoSEQ multiplex PCR; in TCRdb, only in-frame clones are kept and a portion is missing. The sample lists about 140,000 clones; over 60% were seen once. J gave up 5 bases and V 1 base, and 6 bases lay outside the gene matches. CDR3 size: 16 residues. CDR1 and CDR2 (germline): SEHNR, FQNEAQ (reference sequence). Material: PBMCs. The chain has TRBV7-9 and TRBJ2-4; 9 nucleotides align to TRBD2. The sequence was collected from a male donor in good health and CMV-seropositive. CDR3 in amino acids: CASSLEATSGENIQYF. The CDR3 DNA reads TGTGCCAGCAGCTTAGAGGCGACTAGCGGAGAAAACATTCAGTACTTC. The whole variable domain, remainder taken from reference TRBV7-9 and TRBJ2-4, is DTGVSQNPRHKITKRGQNVTFRCDPISEHNRLYWYRQTLGQGPEFLTYFQNEAQLEKSRLLSDRFSAERPKGSFSTLEIQRTEQGDSAMYLCASSLEATSGENIQYFGAGTRLSVL.